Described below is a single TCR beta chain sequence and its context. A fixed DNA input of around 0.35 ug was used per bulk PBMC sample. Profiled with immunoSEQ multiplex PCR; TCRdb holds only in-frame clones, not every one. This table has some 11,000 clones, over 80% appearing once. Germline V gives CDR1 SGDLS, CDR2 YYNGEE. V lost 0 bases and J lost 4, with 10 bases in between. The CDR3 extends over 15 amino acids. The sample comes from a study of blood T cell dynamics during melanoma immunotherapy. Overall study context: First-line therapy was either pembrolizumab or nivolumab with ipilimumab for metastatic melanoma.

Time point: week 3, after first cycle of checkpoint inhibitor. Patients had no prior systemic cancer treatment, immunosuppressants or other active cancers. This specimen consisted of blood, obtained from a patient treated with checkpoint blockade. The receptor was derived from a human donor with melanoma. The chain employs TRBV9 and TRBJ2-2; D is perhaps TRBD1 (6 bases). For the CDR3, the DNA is TGTGCCAGCAGCGTAGGTATCAGGGGCACCGGGGAGCTGTTTTTT. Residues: CASSVGIRGTGELFF.